This TCR beta chain was profiled in a study of blood T cell repertoires in COVID-19. Repertoires were generated with immunoSEQ multiplex PCR, while TCRdb's copy carries only in-frame clones and drops some. The table shows a few hundred thousand clones, with about 91% occurring only once. Self-reported history from a screening survey and questionnaire set each donor's cohort. Germline V gene sequence: CDR1 GTSNPN, CDR2 SVGIG (reference sequence). The CDR3 extends over 12 amino acids. V dropped 5 bases and J dropped 0; count of bases not matched to a gene: 1. The source of this sequence is a man aged 18 to 30 with acute COVID-19. V gene TRBV30 combines with J gene TRBJ2-7, with TRBD1 identical over 7 bases. Input material: PBMCs or T cells enriched from blood (not recorded which). CDR3 sequence: CAWSGGSYEQYF. Written as DNA, the CDR3 is TGTGCCTGGTCAGGGGGCTCCTACGAGCAGTACTTC.